The 7 T cell receptor beta chains given below trace back to one sample, sequenced in a study of STAT3 mutations in large granular lymphocyte leukemia. Overall study results and limits: At least one immunodominant TCR beta clonotype appeared in every T-cell large granular lymphocyte leukemia patient.

Generated by immunoSEQ multiplex PCR, the TCRdb table keeps only in-frame clones and is missing some. The sample carries tens of thousands of clones, more than 60% recorded once. These receptors' targets are unknown. The sequencing sample was made of peripheral blood mononuclear cells. The receptors shown here come from a woman aged 45-60 years with T-cell large granular lymphocyte leukemia. Some clones in this sample may be carry-over from other donors' samples.

This chain joins TRBV5-6 and TRBJ2-3; D is ambiguous. V lost 1 base to trimming and J lost 1 base, with 4 bases between them. Germline V gene data show CDR1 as SGHDT and CDR2 as YYEEEE. This CDR3 contains 13 residues. The CDR3: CASSLSRTDTQYF. The CDR3 DNA is TGTGCCAGCAGCTTGTCGCGCACAGATACGCAGTATTTT. The variable domain in full, with the rest retrieved from reference TRBV5-6 and TRBJ2-3, is DAGVTQSPTHLIKTRGQQVTLRCSPKSGHDTVSWYQQALGQGPQFIFQYYEEEERQRGNFPDRFSGHQFPNYSSELNVNALLLGDSALYLCASSLSRTDTQYFGPGTRLTVL.

This sequence joins TRBV5-4 and TRBJ2-1, with no clear D. The V gene lost 4 bases and the J gene lost 5 bases, with 13 bases spanning the gap. Germline V lookup: CDR1 SGHNT, CDR2 YYREEE (reference sequence). The CDR3 is 14 residues long. CDR3 in amino acids: CASSQKFLDNEQFF. The DNA for the CDR3 is TGTGCCAGCAGCCAAAAGTTCCTTGACAATGAGCAGTTCTTC. Full variable domain (outside the CDR3, taken from reference TRBV5-4 and TRBJ2-1): ETGVTQSPTHLIKTRGQQVTLRCSSQSGHNTVSWYQQALGQGPQFIFQYYREEENGRGNFPPRFSGLQFPNYSSELNVNALELDDSALYLCASSQKFLDNEQFFGPGTRLTVL.

The chain is built from TRBV19 and TRBJ2-3; tentative D call: TRBD2 (6 bases). The CDR3 is 15 amino acids. Germline CDR1 and CDR2: LNHDA and SQIVND (reference sequence). Trimming left V 8 bases short and J 6 bases short, with 21 bases between. CDR3 loop: CASGYAGGPRDTQYF. The CDR3 coding sequence is TGTGCCAGTGGGTACGCTGGAGGGCCGAGGGATACGCAGTATTTT.

The rearrangement uses TRBV9 and TRBJ1-1, with unresolved D. Germline CDR1 is SGDLS and CDR2 is YYNGEE. The CDR3 runs to 14 residues. The V and J ends lost 2 bases and 3 bases respectively, with 11 bases between them. CDR3 protein: CASSVGPWDTEAFF. CDR3 nucleotide sequence: TGTGCCAGCAGCGTCGGGCCGTGGGACACTGAAGCTTTCTTT. Together with reference TRBV9 and TRBJ1-1, the CDR3 gives the full variable domain: DSGVTQTPKHLITATGQRVTLRCSPRSGDLSVYWYQQSLDQGLQFLIQYYNGEERAKGNILERFSAQQFPDLHSELNLSSLELGDSALYFCASSVGPWDTEAFFGQGTRLTVV.

In this sample, this clone is medium-sized. The chain has TRBV7-3 and TRBJ2-1; 10 positions agree with TRBD2. The junction had 9 bases not matched to a gene; V was cut back by 1 base and J by 9 bases. The CDR3 runs 16 residues. Germline assignment: CDR1 SGHTA and CDR2 FQGTGA. The CDR3 DNA reads as TGTGCCAGCAGCTTAAGGGCTAGCGGGAGTGGTGGTGAGCAGTTCTTC. Translating gives CASSLRASGSGGEQFF.

The chain recombines TRBV30 with TRBJ2-7; 10 nucleotides align to TRBD2. The CDR3 covers 14 residues. CDR1 and CDR2 (germline): GTSNPN, SVGIG (reference sequence). The J segment lost 2 bases and the V segment lost 3 bases, leaving 4 bases of the junction unmatched. For the CDR3, the DNA is TGTGCCTGGAGGTCTAGCGGGAGACCCTACGAGCAGTACTTC. It specifies CAWRSSGRPYEQYF.

The rearrangement joins TRBV6-6 to TRBJ1-2; 8 bases align to TRBD1. This CDR3 contains 15 residues. V was pared by 7 bases and J by 1 base, with 8 bases of the junction left unmatched. The germline V gene has CDR1 MNHNY and CDR2 SVGAGI (reference sequence). The CDR3 DNA reads as TGTGCCAGCACACACGGGGACAGGCATAACTATGGCTACACCTTC. It encodes CASTHGDRHNYGYTF.